This T cell receptor (beta chain) originates from a study of cytomegalovirus exposure and HLA in healthy donors. Study-level findings and limits: The authors listed 164 TCR beta chains as cytomegalovirus-associated. A later analysis found common viral pathogens apparently linked to several of the most significant clusters.

The PCR used 60 Vbeta and 13 Jbeta primers. Method: immunoSEQ multiplex PCR; TCRdb's copy keeps in-frame clones and lacks some. The table lists roughly 180,000 clones, roughly 80% of them singletons. The CDR3 sequence is 16 residues long. V dropped 2 bases and J dropped 8; count of bases not matched to a gene: 10. Looked up from germline, CDR1 is SGHNT and CDR2 is YYREEE (reference sequence). As regards this clone: Its target is not known.

The sample consisted of PBMCs. The V call is TRBV5-4, the J call TRBJ2-1; 10 bases line up with TRBD2. This clonotype was sampled from a woman aged 18-30 years in good health and CMV-seronegative. The CDR3 DNA sequence: TGTGCCAGCAGCTTAGGAAGCGGGAGGGCCCTTGATGAGCAGTTCTTC. It yields the protein CASSLGSGRALDEQFF. Full variable domain (rest looked up from reference TRBV5-4 and TRBJ2-1): ETGVTQSPTHLIKTRGQQVTLRCSSQSGHNTVSWYQQALGQGPQFIFQYYREEENGRGNFPPRFSGLQFPNYSSELNVNALELDDSALYLCASSLGSGRALDEQFFGPGTRLTVL.